The 23 T cell receptor beta chains given below trace back to one sample, sequenced in a study of T cells in tuberculosis. Clones were read by immunoSEQ multiplex PCR, and TCRdb kept only the in-frame ones, dropping some. The data show about 58,000 clones, approximately 86% seen once. Cells were sorted from thawed PBMC rested overnight and stained with GMM-loaded CD1B tetramer, viability dye and anti-CD3. The CD1B tetramers carried C32 glucose monomycolate purified from Rhodococcus equi. What was sequenced was CD1b-GMM tetramer-negative cells sorted from PBMCs. Receptors originate from an adult woman with latent tuberculosis.

The chain employs TRBV6-1 and TRBJ2-1, with a weak D call TRBD2 (6 bases). Germline V lookup: CDR1 MNHNS, CDR2 SASEGT. V was pared by 5 bases and J by 4 bases, with 15 bases between. This CDR3 region has 15 residues. The CDR3 coding sequence is TGTGCCAGCAGTTTGGGTAGCGGCGTATACAATGAGCAGTTCTTC. Protein product: CASSLGSGVYNEQFF.

The chain carries TRBV7-3 and TRBJ2-7, with 8 bases fitting TRBD1. Germline values: CDR1 SGHTA, CDR2 FQGTGA. V gave up 5 bases and J gave up 1 base; unmatched junction bases: 16. This CDR3 spans 18 amino acids. The CDR3 nucleotides are TGTGCCAGCAGCACTCCGGACAGGGTTAGGGGTTGTTCCTACGAGCAGTACTTC. Its protein product is CASSTPDRVRGCSYEQYF.

The chain is built from TRBV6-1 and TRBJ2-5; TRBD1 might be the D (5 bases). The germline V and J ends were trimmed by 2 bases and 4 bases, with 5 bases remaining between them. The CDR3 length is 12 residues. Germline CDR1 and CDR2: MNHNS and SASEGT. The CDR3 sequence: CASSEQGETQYF. CDR3 coding DNA: TGTGCCAGCAGTGAACAGGGAGAGACCCAGTACTTC.

This chain uses TRBV10-3 with TRBJ1-6; 8 bases match TRBD1. Trimming at V came to 10 bases and at J to 7 bases, leaving 15 bases not matched to a gene. The CDR3 runs 16 residues. CDR1 and CDR2 from the germline V gene are ENHRY and SYGVKD. For the CDR3, the DNA is TGTGCCACCAAGTTCGGGATGACAGGGGCAAATTCACCCCTCCACTTT. Encoded protein: CATKFGMTGANSPLHF.

A word on this clone: A junction boundary mismatches the germline segment, possibly from a read error. V is TRBV7-7 and J is TRBJ1-2, with D hard to call. The germline V gene has CDR1 SSHAT and CDR2 FNYEAQ (reference sequence). This CDR3 region has 13 residues. The CDR3 DNA follows: TGTGCTAGCAGCTCAACAGCTAACTATGGCTACACCTTC. This sequence encodes CASSSTANYGYTF.

This sequence joins TRBV27 and TRBJ1-5; TRBD1 matches at 7 bases. V shed 5 bases, J shed 4 bases, and the junction held 5 bases outside the gene matches. The V gene's germline CDR1 is MNHEY and CDR2 SMNVEV (reference sequence). This CDR3 has 14 amino acids. The CDR3 DNA reads as TGTGCCAGCAGTGTGACAGGGTATAATCAGCCCCAGCATTTT. As protein: CASSVTGYNQPQHF.

This clone was picked up a small number of times. V is TRBV4-2 and J is TRBJ2-2, with TRBD1 matching 7 bases. This CDR3 comprises 14 residues. Losses at the gene ends were 4 bases for V and 4 bases for J; bases not matched to a gene: 3. CDR1 and CDR2 from the germline V gene are LGHNA and YNFKEQ. CDR3 in amino acids: CASSRNRGTGELFF. For the CDR3, the DNA is TGTGCCAGCAGCCGGAACAGGGGCACCGGGGAGCTGTTTTTT.

V and J are TRBV11-2 and TRBJ1-6; weak D call: TRBD1 (6 bases). Trimming cost V 11 bases and J 7 bases, with 12 bases left between them. Germline CDR1 reads SGHAT; CDR2 reads FQNNGV. The CDR3 is 12 amino acids. In DNA, the CDR3 is TGTGCCTCCCGGGACACCAATTCACCCCTCCACTTT. Translating gives CASRDTNSPLHF.

V usage is TRBV7-2 and J usage is TRBJ2-5, with a possible D match to TRBD1 (6 bases). The V end was cut by 2 bases, the J end by 3 bases, with 10 bases between. The CDR3 loop spans 14 amino acids. Germline loops: CDR1 SGHTA, CDR2 FQGNSA. CDR3 amino acids: CASSLRQVKETQYF. Here the CDR3 DNA reads TGTGCCAGCAGCTTAAGACAGGTGAAAGAGACCCAGTACTTC.

J is TRBJ2-2 and V is TRBV7-3; 14 nucleotides match TRBD2. Per the germline V gene, CDR1 is SGHTA and CDR2 is FQGTGA. After removal of 1 base from V and 8 bases from J, the junction contained 3 bases not matched to a gene. The CDR3 extends over 16 amino acids. The CDR3 DNA reads TGTGCCAGCAGCTTAAGTGGGACTAGCGGGAGTGGGGAGCTGTTTTTT. This sequence encodes CASSLSGTSGSGELFF.

The chain has TRBV13 and TRBJ2-3; 8 bases line up with TRBD2. CDR3 length: 13 residues. Germline trimming cut 8 bases from V and 2 bases from J; bases unmatched to any gene: 3. Germline V gives CDR1 PRHDT, CDR2 FYEKMQ (reference sequence). The CDR3, as DNA: TGTGCCAGCCAAGCGGGAGTCACAGATACGCAGTATTTT. As protein: CASQAGVTDTQYF.

The chain couples TRBV2 to TRBJ1-2; D possibly corresponds to TRBD1 (5 bases). Trimming removed 3 bases from V and 5 bases from J, with 16 bases in between. The germline gives CDR1 SNHLY, CDR2 FYNNEI. The CDR3 consists of 15 residues. CDR3 DNA sequence: TGTGCCAGCAGTGAGAATAGGGGTGGAGAGTATGGCTACACCTTC. Translating it yields CASSENRGGEYGYTF.

This sequence joins TRBV13 and TRBJ2-3; 8 bases are shared with TRBD2. V gave up 6 bases and J gave up 5 bases; unmatched junction bases: 10. The germline CDR1 and CDR2 sequences are PRHDT and FYEKMQ (reference sequence). The CDR3 has 15 residues. The CDR3 sequence: CASSSGTRVGDTQYF. DNA for the CDR3: TGTGCCAGCAGTTCCGGGACTAGGGTAGGAGATACGCAGTATTTT.

The chain joins TRBV30 to TRBJ2-7, with a weak D call TRBD1 (6 bases). CDR3 length equals 11 residues. The V gene lost 5 bases and the J gene lost 3 bases, with 8 bases spanning the gap. Germline CDR1 is GTSNPN and CDR2 is SVGIG (reference sequence). The CDR3 DNA sequence: TGTGCCTGGGGCAGGGGCTACGAGCAGTACTTC. Amino acid sequence: CAWGRGYEQYF.

The CDR3 sequence: CASSEAGDSRYRLAANNEQFF. In DNA form, the CDR3 reads TGTGCCAGCAGTGAAGCGGGGGACTCCCGGTATAGACTAGCGGCAAACAATGAGCAGTTCTTC. This chain uses TRBV6-1 with TRBJ2-1; the match to TRBD2 covers 9 bases. The CDR3 consists of 21 residues. Germline V gene data show CDR1 as MNHNS and CDR2 as SASEGT. J gave up 5 bases and V 0 bases, and 20 bases lay outside the gene matches.

The chain combines TRBV11-3 with TRBJ2-7; TRBD2 agrees at 7 bases. Looked up from germline, CDR1 is SGHNT and CDR2 is YENEEA. V lost 5 bases and J lost 4; bases outside the gene matches: 8. The CDR3 loop spans 14 amino acids. CDR3 protein: CASSPSPGRYEQYF. Here the CDR3 DNA reads TGTGCCAGCAGCCCAAGCCCCGGGAGGTACGAGCAGTACTTC.

This chain joins TRBV29-1 and TRBJ1-4, with 7 nucleotides matching TRBD1. The CDR3 extends over 13 amino acids. J was trimmed by 8 bases and V by 6 bases; bases with no gene match: 9. CDR1 SQVTM and CDR2 ANQGSEA come from the germline V gene. The CDR3 sequence is CSVPGQAPEKLFF. The CDR3 DNA follows: TGCAGCGTCCCCGGACAGGCCCCCGAAAAACTGTTTTTT.

The CDR3 sequence: CASSPRTVSQSYEQYF. The CDR3 DNA reads TGTGCCAGCAGCCCCCGAACGGTGTCCCAATCCTACGAGCAGTACTTC. This rearrangement joins TRBV7-8 to TRBJ2-7; D is unclear. V dropped 5 bases and J dropped 1 base, with 18 bases sitting between them. CDR3 length: 16 residues. Germline loops: CDR1 SGHVS, CDR2 FQNEAQ.

This rearrangement joins TRBV5-4 to TRBJ2-5; TRBD1 matches at 7 bases. The J call may be wrong; the DNA end is better matched by TRBJ2-7. This CDR3 has 14 amino acids. The germline gives CDR1 SGHNT, CDR2 YYREEE (reference sequence). The CDR3 is CASSLERGHYEQYF. As DNA, the CDR3 is TGTGCCAGCAGCTTGGAAAGGGGGCACTACGAGCAGTACTTC.

This chain joins TRBV7-2 and TRBJ2-3; D is ambiguous. V lost 1 base and J 2 bases, leaving 4 bases between the germline ends. Germline lookup yields CDR1 SGHTA and CDR2 FQGNSA. This CDR3 is built from 13 residues. The CDR3 here is CASSLDYTDTQYF. CDR3 DNA sequence: TGTGCCAGCAGCTTAGACTACACAGATACGCAGTATTTT. Full variable domain (remainder filled in from reference TRBV7-2 and TRBJ2-3): GAGVSQSPSNKVTEKGKDVELRCDPISGHTALYWYRQSLGQGLEFLIYFQGNSAPDKSGLPSDRFSAERTGGSVSTLTIQRTQQEDSAVYLCASSLDYTDTQYFGPGTRLTVL.

The chain has TRBV7-3 and TRBJ2-2; 9 bases agree with TRBD1. The CDR3 sequence is 16 residues long. CDR1 and CDR2 (germline): SGHTA, FQGTGA. V shed 5 bases and J 6 bases; nucleotides not matched to a gene: 10. CDR3 region: CASSLRTGVIPGELFF. Here the CDR3 DNA reads TGTGCCAGCAGCCTGCGGACAGGGGTTATTCCCGGGGAGCTGTTTTTT.

The chain joins TRBV21-1 to TRBJ2-3; the D segment call TRBD1 is taken from the table without a DNA check. TRBV21-1 is assigned pseudogene status. The CDR3 covers 15 residues. CDR3 nucleotide sequence: TGTGCCAGCAGCGGACGGGACAAGAGCACAGATACGCAGTATTTT. Encoded protein: CASSGRDKSTDTQYF.

The V gene is TRBV28, the J gene TRBJ2-7; weak D call: TRBD2 (6 bases). Germline CDR1 is MDHEN and CDR2 is SYDVKM. Trimming cost V 6 bases and J 7 bases, with 22 bases left between them. CDR3 length equals 15 residues. CDR3 residues: CASRPPRFLGGEQYF. For the CDR3, the DNA is TGTGCCAGCAGACCCCCCCGTTTTTTGGGGGGTGAGCAGTACTTC. Full variable domain (rest looked up from reference TRBV28 and TRBJ2-7): DVKVTQSSRYLVKRTGEKVFLECVQDMDHENMFWYRQDPGLGLRLIYFSYDVKMKEKGDIPEGYSVSREKKERFSLILESASTNQTSMYLCASRPPRFLGGEQYFGPGTRLTVT.